The 24 T cell receptor beta chains reported below all come from one sample, sequenced in a study of control samples from healthy donors and cancer patients. TCRdb keeps only in-frame clones here, not all; method: immunoSEQ multiplex PCR. This table holds 150,000 or so clones, around 90% found once. Input material: blood. Source of these receptors: a man between 35 and 55 years old in good health.

A few counts support this clone. V gene TRBV5-5 combines with J gene TRBJ2-2; perhaps TRBD1 as D (6 bases). Per the germline V gene, CDR1 is SGHKS and CDR2 is YYEKEE (reference sequence). The ends were cut back, 4 bases at V and 4 bases at J, with 20 bases in the middle. This CDR3 has 17 residues. Here the CDR3 DNA reads TGTGCCAGCAGCCTCCTCGACAGGAGCCGGGGCACCGGGGAGCTGTTTTTT. Amino acid sequence: CASSLLDRSRGTGELFF.

V usage is TRBV11-3 and J usage is TRBJ2-2; no firm D call. The CDR3 is 15 residues long. The germline V gene encodes CDR1 SGHNT and CDR2 YENEEA. The V end lost 2 bases, the J end lost 0 bases, and 7 bases lay between the germline ends. The CDR3: CASSLQAANTGELFF. CDR3 sequence (DNA): TGTGCCAGCAGCTTACAAGCCGCGAACACCGGGGAGCTGTTTTTT. Filled out from reference TRBV11-3 and TRBJ2-2, the complete variable domain reads EAGVVQSPRYKIIEKKQPVAFWCNPISGHNTLYWYLQNLGQGPELLIRYENEEAVDDSQLPKDRFSAERLKGVDSTLKIQPAELGDSAVYLCASSLQAANTGELFFGEGSRLTVL.

The J gene is TRBJ2-7, the V gene TRBV5-1; possibly TRBD1 for D (5 bases). The CDR3 is 12 amino acids. Germline CDR1 reads SGHRS; CDR2 reads YFSETQ. V was pared by 5 bases and J by 5 bases, with 11 bases between. The CDR3 is CASRKPGNEQYF. The CDR3 region has the DNA TGCGCCAGCAGAAAACCAGGGAACGAGCAGTACTTC. The full variable domain, completed using reference TRBV5-1 and TRBJ2-7, is KAGVTQTPRYLIKTRGQQVTLSCSPISGHRSVSWYQQTPGQGLQFLFEYFSETQRNKGNFPGRFSGRQFSNSRSEMNVSTLELGDSALYLCASRKPGNEQYFGPGTRLTVT.

This clone was seen just once. The chain has TRBV6-6 and TRBJ1-2; D is possibly TRBD1 (6 bases). V shed 6 bases and J shed 8 bases, with 10 bases lying between them. The CDR3 is 11 amino acids. Per the germline V gene, CDR1 is MNHNY and CDR2 is SVGAGI (reference sequence). The CDR3 loop is CASSYREGYTF. The CDR3 DNA reads as TGTGCCAGCAGCTACAGGGAAGGCTACACCTTC.

V gene TRBV5-4 combines with J gene TRBJ2-3, with D hard to call. V was cut by 1 base and J by 4 bases, with 7 bases left in between. This CDR3 comprises 13 residues. The germline gives CDR1 SGHNT, CDR2 YYREEE (reference sequence). The CDR3 sequence is CASSLSLPDTQYF. The CDR3 DNA is TGTGCCAGCAGCTTGTCGCTCCCAGATACGCAGTATTTT.

The V and J genes are TRBV6-5 and TRBJ1-4, with a weak D call TRBD1 (5 bases). CDR3 length equals 16 residues. From germline, CDR1 is MNHEY and CDR2 SVGAGI. Trimming cost V 0 bases and J 10 bases, with 18 bases left between them. This CDR3 reads CASSYSISVGQGKLFF. The CDR3 nucleotides are TGTGCCAGCAGTTACTCGATCTCTGTAGGTCAGGGAAAACTGTTTTTT.

The chain has TRBV7-9 and TRBJ1-2, with 9 bases lining up with TRBD1. The ends lost 2 bases at V and 8 bases at J; junction bases unmatched: 9. Germline V gene lookup returns CDR1 SEHNR and CDR2 FQNEAQ (reference sequence). The CDR3 spans 15 residues. DNA of the CDR3: TGTGCCAGCAGCTTATCGGGGACAGGGATTCAGGGCTACACCTTC. It yields the protein CASSLSGTGIQGYTF.

The genes are TRBV6-4 and TRBJ2-3, with 9 bases fitting TRBD2. V shed 3 bases, J shed 2 bases, and the junction held 6 bases outside the gene matches. The CDR3 has 16 residues. Germline-derived CDR1 and CDR2 are MRHNA and SNTAGT. CDR3 coding DNA: TGTGCCAGCAGTGAAACTAGCGGGTCCTCCACAGATACGCAGTATTTT. This gives the protein CASSETSGSSTDTQYF.

This chain joins TRBV3-1 (or the pseudogene TRBV3-2) and TRBJ1-2, with D maybe TRBD1 (6 bases). The CDR3 loop spans 12 amino acids. Germline V gene data show CDR1 as LGHDT and CDR2 as YNNKEL (reference sequence). V was trimmed by 6 bases and J by 3 bases, leaving 8 bases between them. The CDR3 reads CASRQGHYGYTF. The CDR3, as DNA: TGTGCCAGCAGACAGGGCCACTATGGCTACACCTTC.

Many counts were recorded for this clone. The gene calls are TRBV27 and TRBJ1-1; D not certain. V lost 6 bases and J 0 bases, leaving 29 bases between the germline ends. CDR1 and CDR2 from the germline V gene are MNHEY and SMNVEV (reference sequence). CDR3 size: 20 residues. Here the CDR3 DNA reads TGTGCCAGCAGGCCCCTCCTCGCACGACCGGAACACCTTTTGAACACTGAAGCTTTCTTT. Translating it yields CASRPLLARPEHLLNTEAFF.

This clone appeared a few times. The V and J genes are TRBV5-5 and TRBJ2-7; D is possibly TRBD1 (6 bases). There are 14 residues in the CDR3. Per the germline V gene, CDR1 is SGHKS and CDR2 is YYEKEE (reference sequence). Trimming took 4 bases from V and 5 from J, leaving 16 bases between them. DNA of the CDR3: TGTGCCAGCAGCGATTCCGGGACATACAACGAGCAGTACTTC. It specifies CASSDSGTYNEQYF.

J is TRBJ1-6 and V is TRBV19; 7 positions match TRBD1. CDR3 length: 16 amino acids. The junction had 11 bases not matched to a gene; V was cut back by 5 bases and J by 7 bases. Germline-derived CDR1 and CDR2 are LNHDA and SQIVND (reference sequence). This chain's CDR3 is CASSDSGTARNSPLHF. DNA of the CDR3: TGTGCCAGTAGTGATTCCGGGACAGCAAGGAATTCACCCCTCCACTTT. The full variable domain, rest sourced from reference TRBV19 and TRBJ1-6, is DGGITQSPKYLFRKEGQNVTLSCEQNLNHDAMYWYRQDPGQGLRLIYYSQIVNDFQKGDIAEGYSVSREKKESFPLTVTSAQKNPTAFYLCASSDSGTARNSPLHFGNGTRLTVT.

This chain connects TRBV5-1 to TRBJ2-7, with 7 bases identical to TRBD1. The germline V gene encodes CDR1 SGHRS and CDR2 YFSETQ. The CDR3 spans 13 residues. V lost 4 bases to trimming and J lost 5 bases; unmatched junction nucleotides: 6. The CDR3 sequence is CASSGITGDEQYF. The CDR3 DNA reads TGCGCCAGCAGCGGGATAACAGGGGACGAGCAGTACTTC.

This clone appeared once. This rearrangement joins TRBV19 to TRBJ1-6, with unresolved D. Germline CDR1 reads LNHDA; CDR2 reads SQIVND (reference sequence). Trimming shortened V by 6 bases and J by 3 bases, and 24 bases separated the two germline ends. The CDR3 loop spans 19 amino acids. The CDR3 sequence is CASSSEMALKDHYNSPLHF. CDR3 sequence (DNA): TGTGCCAGTAGCTCGGAGATGGCGTTGAAGGATCACTATAATTCACCCCTCCACTTT. Full variable domain (outside the CDR3, taken from reference TRBV19 and TRBJ1-6): DGGITQSPKYLFRKEGQNVTLSCEQNLNHDAMYWYRQDPGQGLRLIYYSQIVNDFQKGDIAEGYSVSREKKESFPLTVTSAQKNPTAFYLCASSSEMALKDHYNSPLHFGNGTRLTVT.

This rearrangement joins TRBV13 to TRBJ2-3; 11 nucleotides agree with TRBD2. This CDR3 is built from 16 residues. J was trimmed by 5 bases and V by 0 bases; bases with no gene match: 4. Germline loops: CDR1 PRHDT, CDR2 FYEKMQ (reference sequence). Written as DNA, the CDR3 is TGTGCCAGCAGCTTAGGGACTAGCGGGGTTGTAGATACGCAGTATTTT. This translates into CASSLGTSGVVDTQYF.

This chain joins TRBV9 and TRBJ2-1, with 11 nucleotides matching TRBD2. After removal of 4 bases from V and 9 bases from J, the junction contained 9 bases not matched to a gene. The CDR3 runs 15 residues. Germline V lookup: CDR1 SGDLS, CDR2 YYNGEE. CDR3 in DNA: TGTGCCAGCAGCTCACGTCGGCTAGCGGGAGGTGAGCAGTTCTTC. Residues: CASSSRRLAGGEQFF.

CDR3 region: CASSQAVQAETQYF. The DNA of the CDR3 is TGTGCCAGCAGCCAAGCGGTTCAGGCAGAGACCCAGTACTTC. The chain carries TRBV4-2 and TRBJ2-5, with D hard to call. The CDR3 loop spans 14 amino acids. CDR1 is LGHNA, CDR2 YNFKEQ, per germline. Trimming removed 1 base from V and 4 bases from J, with 10 bases in between.

The chain combines TRBV6-5 with TRBJ2-6; D call uncertain. The CDR3 totals 15 residues. Germline V gene data show CDR1 as MNHEY and CDR2 as SVGAGI. The V end was cut by 3 bases, the J end by 1 base, with 7 bases between. CDR3 sequence reads: CASSYEGSGANVLTF. DNA for the CDR3: TGTGCCAGCAGTTATGAAGGGTCTGGGGCCAACGTCCTGACTTTC.

The V gene is TRBV6-2 or TRBV6-3, the J gene TRBJ2-3, with 9 bases lining up with TRBD2. The CDR3 totals 16 residues. V lost 2 bases to trimming and J lost 2 bases; unmatched junction nucleotides: 5. The germline V gene encodes CDR1 MNHEY and CDR2 SVGEGT. Here the CDR3 reads CASSYGAGGTTDTQYF. The CDR3 region has the DNA TGTGCCAGCAGTTACGGAGCGGGGGGTACCACAGATACGCAGTATTTT.

This chain joins TRBV6-6 and TRBJ2-2, with D tentatively TRBD1 (6 bases). V lost 6 bases and J 4 bases, leaving 12 bases between the germline ends. This CDR3 contains 14 residues. CDR1 is MNHNY, CDR2 SVGAGI, per germline (reference sequence). CDR3: CASRPGQSTGELFF. The CDR3 DNA follows: TGTGCCAGCAGGCCCGGACAGTCCACCGGGGAGCTGTTTTTT.

V and J are TRBV6-4 and TRBJ1-5; a possible D gene is TRBD1 (6 bases). The length of the CDR3 is 14 residues. The V gene lost 0 bases and the J gene lost 15 bases, with 18 bases spanning the gap. Germline V lookup: CDR1 MRHNA, CDR2 SNTAGT. The CDR3 spells CASSDSPGAARGHF. The CDR3 nucleotides read TGTGCCAGCAGTGACTCCCCGGGGGCAGCCCGGGGGCATTTT.

The chain combines TRBV7-3 with TRBJ1-1, with a weak D call TRBD1 (6 bases). V lost 2 bases, J lost 7 bases, and 14 bases lay in between. CDR3 length: 14 amino acids. The germline gives CDR1 SGHTA, CDR2 FQGTGA. For the CDR3, the DNA is TGTGCCAGCAGCTTATTAATGGGGGCGGGTGAAGCTTTCTTT. It translates to CASSLLMGAGEAFF.

The chain employs TRBV6-5 and TRBJ2-2; 12 bases fit TRBD2. The length of the CDR3 is 15 residues. The V and J ends lost 8 bases and 4 bases, in that order; junction bases with no gene match: 5. Germline CDR1 reads MNHEY; CDR2 reads SVGAGI. CDR3 bases: TGTGCCAGCTCTAGCGGGGGGGCGGTCACCGGGGAGCTGTTTTTT. This encodes CASSSGGAVTGELFF.

This chain uses TRBV7-9 with TRBJ1-1, with no clear D. The V gene lost 1 base and the J gene lost 6 bases, with 12 bases spanning the gap. The CDR3 length is 14 residues. CDR1 SEHNR and CDR2 FQNEAQ come from the germline V gene (reference sequence). DNA of the CDR3: TGTGCCAGCAGCTTAGAAGTTGGAAGGGCTGAAGCTTTCTTT. It specifies CASSLEVGRAEAFF.